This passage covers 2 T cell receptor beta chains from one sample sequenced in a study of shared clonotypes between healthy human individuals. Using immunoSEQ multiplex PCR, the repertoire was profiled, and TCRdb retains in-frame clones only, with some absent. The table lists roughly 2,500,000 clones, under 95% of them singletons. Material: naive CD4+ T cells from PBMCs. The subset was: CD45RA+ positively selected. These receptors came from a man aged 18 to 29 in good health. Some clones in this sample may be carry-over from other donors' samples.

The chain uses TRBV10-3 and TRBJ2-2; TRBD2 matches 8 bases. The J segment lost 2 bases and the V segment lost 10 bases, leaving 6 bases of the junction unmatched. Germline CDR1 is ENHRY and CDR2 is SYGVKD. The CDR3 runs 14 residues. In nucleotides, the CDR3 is TGTGCCACCAGGACTAGCTCTAACACCGGGGAGCTGTTTTTT. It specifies CATRTSSNTGELFF.

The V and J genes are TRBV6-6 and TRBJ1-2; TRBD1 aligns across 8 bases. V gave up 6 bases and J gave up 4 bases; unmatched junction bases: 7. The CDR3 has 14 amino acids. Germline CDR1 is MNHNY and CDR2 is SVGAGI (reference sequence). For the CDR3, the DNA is TGTGCCAGCAGAACCAGGACAGGGACCTATGGCTACACCTTC. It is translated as CASRTRTGTYGYTF.